The rows below give T cell receptor beta chains drawn from one sample of a study of shared clonotypes between healthy human individuals. TCRdb's copy holds only in-frame clones and misses some; the assay was immunoSEQ multiplex PCR. Of roughly 1,000,000 clones listed, about 80% are singletons. The sample taken for sequencing was memory CD4+ T cells from PBMCs. These receptors originate from a man between 18 and 29 years old in good health. Some clones in this sample may be carry-over from other donors' samples. Both conserved end residues are part of each CDR3. Fields, in order: J gene, V gene, D gene, clone size, CDR3 DNA, CDR3 protein. The D gene is left open where the match is weak. Expanded clones are given a class, and other clones once, few, many or no size at all.

TRBJ2-5 | TRBV7-2 | . | . | TGTGCCAGCAGCTTAGGCAGGGATCAAGAGACCCAGTACTTC | CASSLGRDQETQYF
TRBJ2-3 | TRBV28 | . | . | TGTGCCGTTAGGGGACCCACAGATACGCAGTATTTT | CAVRGPTDTQYF
TRBJ1-5 | TRBV6-6 | . | . | TGTGCCAGCAGCCCCGGCGGGGTCCGGGGACAGCCCCAGCATTTT | CASSPGGVRGQPQHF
TRBJ2-1 | TRBV6-5 | TRBD2 | . | TGTGCCAGCAGTTACACCGGGACTAGGAAACACAATGAGCAGTTCTTC | CASSYTGTRKHNEQFF
TRBJ2-7 | TRBV9 | . | many | TGTGCCAGCAGCGTAGAGGGCTCCTCTACCTACGAGCAGTACTTC | CASSVEGSSTYEQYF
TRBJ1-1 | TRBV29-1 | TRBD1 | . | TGCAGCGTTGTAACCTACAGGGGGCGGGCTTTCTTT | CSVVTYRGRAFF
TRBJ1-4 | TRBV19 | . | once | TGTGCCAGTACCCTCCTCTGGGCAGGCGGTAATGAAAAACTGTTTTTT | CASTLLWAGGNEKLFF
TRBJ1-2 | TRBV19 | . | . | TGTGCCAGTCGCGGGGGGGCCCCTAACTATGGCTACACCTTC | CASRGGAPNYGYTF
TRBJ1-1 | TRBV7-9 | . | few | TGTGCCAGCAGCCCGGGGGAAGCTTTCTTT | CASSPGEAFF
TRBJ1-1 | TRBV10-2 | . | few | TGCGCCAGCAGTCCGACAGGGAACACTGAAGCTTTCTTT | CASSPTGNTEAFF
TRBJ1-1 | TRBV9 | . | . | TGTGCCAGCAGCCCCCAAGTGGACATGAACACTGAAGCTTTCTTT | CASSPQVDMNTEAFF
TRBJ2-7 | TRBV6-5 | . | . | TGTGCCAGCAGTTTCGTGGGAGGTACCATCTACGAGCAGTACTTC | CASSFVGGTIYEQYF
TRBJ1-2 | TRBV29-1 | TRBD1 | . | TGCAGCGTTGCAGACACTATGGGACAGGGGAACTATGGCTACACCTTC | CSVADTMGQGNYGYTF
TRBJ2-7 | TRBV4-2 | . | . | TGTGCCAGCAGCATCCAGGGAAGGACCGAGCAGTACTTC | CASSIQGRTEQYF
TRBJ2-7 | TRBV28 | . | few | TGTGCCAGCAGGACCGTGGACCCCTACGAGCAGTACTTC | CASRTVDPYEQYF
TRBJ2-3 | TRBV6-5 | . | . | TGTGCCAGCAGTTACACCGGGACTAGCACAGATACGCAGTATTTT | CASSYTGTSTDTQYF